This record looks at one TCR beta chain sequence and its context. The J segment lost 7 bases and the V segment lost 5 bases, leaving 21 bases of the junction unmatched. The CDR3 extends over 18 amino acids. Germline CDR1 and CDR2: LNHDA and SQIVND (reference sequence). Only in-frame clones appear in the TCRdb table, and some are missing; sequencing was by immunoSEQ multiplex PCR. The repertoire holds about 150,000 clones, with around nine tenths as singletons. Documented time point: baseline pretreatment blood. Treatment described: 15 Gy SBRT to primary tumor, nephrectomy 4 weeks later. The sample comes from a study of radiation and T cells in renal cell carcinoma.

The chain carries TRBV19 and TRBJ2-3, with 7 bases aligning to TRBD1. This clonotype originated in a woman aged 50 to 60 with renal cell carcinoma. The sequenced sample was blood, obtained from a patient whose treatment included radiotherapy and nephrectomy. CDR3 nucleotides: TGTGCCAGTAGTGCCGAACCCGGGACAGACTTAAATGAATATACGCAGTATTTT. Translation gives CASSAEPGTDLNEYTQYF.